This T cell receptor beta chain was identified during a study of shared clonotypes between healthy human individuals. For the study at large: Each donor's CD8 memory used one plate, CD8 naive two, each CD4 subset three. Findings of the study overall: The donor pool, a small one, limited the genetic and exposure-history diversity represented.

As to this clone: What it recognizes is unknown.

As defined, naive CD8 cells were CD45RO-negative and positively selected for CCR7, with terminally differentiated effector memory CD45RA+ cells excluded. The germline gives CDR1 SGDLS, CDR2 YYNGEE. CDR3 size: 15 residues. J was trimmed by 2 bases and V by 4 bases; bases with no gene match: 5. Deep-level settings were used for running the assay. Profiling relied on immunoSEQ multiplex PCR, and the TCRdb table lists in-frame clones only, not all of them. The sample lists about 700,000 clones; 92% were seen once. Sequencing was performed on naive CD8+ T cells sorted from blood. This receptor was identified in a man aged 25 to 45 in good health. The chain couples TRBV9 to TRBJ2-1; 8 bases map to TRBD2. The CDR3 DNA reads TGTGCCAGCAGCTCCTCGGGGGGGACCTACAATGAGCAGTTCTTC. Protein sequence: CASSSSGGTYNEQFF.